This T cell receptor beta chain is drawn from a study of regulatory T cells in long-lasting Graves disease. The sample's time point: persistent/refractory GD, antithyroid drugs over 5 years with positive TRAb. From RNA extracted from PBMCs, the TCR library was made. This CDR3 comprises 16 residues. CDR1 is SGHDT, CDR2 YYEEEE, per germline. Trimming removed 0 bases from V and 1 base from J; junction bases left unmatched: 3. Through Arm-PCR of CDR3 regions and iRepertoire HTBI primers, TCR beta libraries were built. TCRdb reprocessed the multiplex PCR reads with MiXCR, giving one entry per CDR3 protein. This table holds approximately 350,000 distinct CDR3 sequences, roughly 25% found once.

The clonotype originates from a woman in her thirties or forties with Graves disease. This rearrangement joins TRBV5-6 to TRBJ2-7, with 11 bases aligning to TRBD1. Sequenced here: peripheral blood mononuclear cells (PBMCs), sampled when the disease was refractory, from a patient treated with antithyroid drugs. The CDR3 DNA follows: TGTGCCAGCAGCTTGGCCGGGACAGGGGGATCCTACGAGCAGTACTTC. Protein: CASSLAGTGGSYEQYF. Full variable domain (missing parts from reference TRBV5-6 and TRBJ2-7): DAGVTQSPTHLIKTRGQQVTLRCSPKSGHDTVSWYQQALGQGPQFIFQYYEEEERQRGNFPDRFSGHQFPNYSSELNVNALLLGDSALYLCASSLAGTGGSYEQYFGPGTRLTVT.